These T cell receptor beta chains were read from a single sample in a study of T cell responses to AZD1222 COVID-19 vaccine. Repertoires were generated with immunoSEQ multiplex PCR, while TCRdb's copy carries only in-frame clones and drops some. The table records 200,000 or so clones, around 92% of them present only once. The source was peripheral blood, collected on day 0 of AZD1222 vaccination. The receptors shown here come from an adult in good health. The CDR3 runs from the conserved cysteine through the conserved F or W. The D gene is left open where the match is weak. Expanded clones are given a class, and other clones once, few, many or no size at all.

NA,NA,11,TRBJ2-7,TRBV3-1/TRBV3-2,TGTGCCAGCAGCCAAGGGACCGAGCAGTACTTC,CASSQGTEQYF
TRBD1,NA,14,TRBJ1-5,TRBV19,TGTGCCAGTAGTACGGACAGGAAGTATCAGCCCCAGCATTTT,CASSTDRKYQPQHF
TRBD2,NA,16,TRBJ2-2,TRBV10-3,TGTGCCCACACTCTGGCTAGCGGGAGAAACACCGGGGAGCTGTTTTTT,CAHTLASGRNTGELFF
TRBD2,once,11,TRBJ2-1,TRBV2,TGTGCCAGTAGACTAGCGCCTGGCGAGTTCTTC,CASRLAPGEFF
NA,NA,14,TRBJ2-3,TRBV7-3,TGTGCCAGCCCCCTGCGGGATAGGACAGATACGCAGTATTTT,CASPLRDRTDTQYF
NA,NA,13,TRBJ2-1,TRBV7-9,TGTGCCAGCAGCCCTGACGCCTACAATGAGCAGTTCTTC,CASSPDAYNEQFF
NA,NA,17,TRBJ2-1,TRBV3-1/TRBV3-2,TGTGCCAGCAGCCAAACTAGGAGCGGGCTGAAGTACAATGAGCAGTTCTTC,CASSQTRSGLKYNEQFF
NA,NA,11,TRBJ1-2,TRBV29-1,TGCAGCGTTGAAGGTGGGGTTGGCTACACCTTC,CSVEGGVGYTF
TRBD1,NA,15,TRBJ1-3,TRBV30,TGTGCCTGGAGCAACACAGGGGGCTCTGGAAACACCATATATTTT,CAWSNTGGSGNTIYF
NA,NA,14,TRBJ2-1,TRBV6-6,TGTGCCAGCAGCCCCCGGGTATCCTACAATGAGCAGTTCTTC,CASSPRVSYNEQFF
TRBD2,NA,15,TRBJ2-7,TRBV7-8,TGTGCCAGCAGCTTAGTTGTTAGCGGGATCTACGAGCAGTACTTC,CASSLVVSGIYEQYF
TRBD2,NA,16,TRBJ2-1,TRBV24-1,TGTGCCACCAGTGAGTCTAGCGGACCAACCTACAATGAGCAGTTCTTC,CATSESSGPTYNEQFF
TRBD1,NA,17,TRBJ2-3,TRBV7-9,TGTGCCAGCAGCTTCAGAGGACAGGGGAGGCGGACAGATACGCAGTATTTT,CASSFRGQGRRTDTQYF
NA,NA,14,TRBJ2-1,TRBV9,TGTGCCAGCAGCTCTTATGGGGGGATCGATGAGCAGTTCTTC,CASSSYGGIDEQFF
NA,NA,12,TRBJ2-3,TRBV19,TGTGCCAGTAGTATAGGTGGTAATACGCAGTATTTT,CASSIGGNTQYF
NA,NA,13,TRBJ2-3,TRBV11-1,TGTGCCAGCAGCTTAGACAGAACAGATACGCAGTATTTT,CASSLDRTDTQYF
NA,once,13,TRBJ2-2,TRBV11-1,TGTGCCAGCAGCTGGGGGAACACCGGGGAGCTGTTTTTT,CASSWGNTGELFF
NA,few,17,TRBJ1-3,TRBV11-2,TGTGCCAGCAGCTTAAATCCCGGACAGACCTCTGGAAACACCATATATTTT,CASSLNPGQTSGNTIYF
NA,NA,14,TRBJ2-3,TRBV19,TGTGCCAGTAGTACAGGGACTGGCACAGATACGCAGTATTTT,CASSTGTGTDTQYF
TRBD1,NA,15,TRBJ2-1,TRBV11-3,TGTGCCAGCAGCTTAGCTGGGACAGTGTCCAATGAGCAGTTCTTC,CASSLAGTVSNEQFF
NA,NA,15,TRBJ1-6,TRBV7-8,TGTGCCAGCAGCTTAAGGGACATGGGGAATTCACCCCTCCACTTT,CASSLRDMGNSPLHF
NA,once,15,TRBJ1-3,TRBV28,TGTGCCAGCAGTTCGTCCCACAGTAAAAGAAACACCATATATTTT,CASSSSHSKRNTIYF
NA,NA,14,TRBJ2-1,TRBV9,TGTGCCAGCAGCGGAACCCCCAGGCTGAATGAGCAGTTCTTC,CASSGTPRLNEQFF
NA,NA,15,TRBJ1-5,TRBV11-2,TGTGCCAGCAGCTCTGGGGCCCGGGGCAATCAGCCCCAGCATTTT,CASSSGARGNQPQHF
TRBD1,NA,16,TRBJ1-4,TRBV4-2,TGTGCCAGCAGCCAGGCAGACAGGGCAACTAATGAAAAACTGTTTTTT,CASSQADRATNEKLFF
NA,NA,13,TRBJ1-1,TRBV7-9,TGTGCCAGCAGCTTAAAGGGTTTAACTGAAGCTTTCTTT,CASSLKGLTEAFF
TRBD2,few,18,TRBJ2-2,TRBV5-4,TGTGCCAGCAGCCTTATTGGGGGTGGAGCGGGAAATCCCGGGGAGCTGTTTTTT,CASSLIGGGAGNPGELFF
NA,NA,14,TRBJ2-2,TRBV7-8,TGTGCCAGCAGCCCCGGGGTAAACACCGGGGAGCTGTTTTTT,CASSPGVNTGELFF
NA,NA,14,TRBJ1-1,TRBV7-9,TGTGCCAGCAGCTCAGACGGTTTGAACACTGAAGCTTTCTTT,CASSSDGLNTEAFF
TRBD1,NA,15,TRBJ1-1,TRBV7-9,TGTGCCAGCAGCCCTGCGGGACAGGGGAACACTGAAGCTTTCTTT,CASSPAGQGNTEAFF
NA,NA,14,TRBJ1-1,TRBV14,TGTGCCAGCAGCCAAGACGGGACATACACTGAAGCTTTCTTT,CASSQDGTYTEAFF
NA,NA,13,TRBJ2-1,TRBV27,TGTGCCAGCAGGTCGAGTCTCCCCAATGAGCAGTTCTTC,CASRSSLPNEQFF
TRBD1,NA,15,TRBJ1-2,TRBV6-5,TGTGCCAGCAGTAGAGAGGACAGGGGGGACTATGGCTACACCTTC,CASSREDRGDYGYTF
TRBD1,NA,14,TRBJ2-1,TRBV11-3,TGTGCCAGCAGCCTCGGACAGGGGGCCCATGAGCAGTTCTTC,CASSLGQGAHEQFF
NA,NA,17,TRBJ2-2,TRBV15,TGTGCCACCAGCAGAGAGAATTGGGGGACCTCCACCGGGGAGCTGTTTTTT,CATSRENWGTSTGELFF
NA,NA,15,TRBJ2-7,TRBV6-1,TGTGCCAGCAGTGAAGGACTAGGGTGGTCCTACGAGCAGTACTTC,CASSEGLGWSYEQYF
TRBD1,once,18,TRBJ1-5,TRBV28,TGTGCCAGCAGCCTCAGGACAGGGGGCTCTTATAGCAATCAGCCCCAGCATTTT,CASSLRTGGSYSNQPQHF
NA,once,14,TRBJ1-5,TRBV19,TGTGCCAGTAGTATTACCGGTAGCAATCAGCCCCAGCATTTT,CASSITGSNQPQHF
NA,NA,13,TRBJ2-5,TRBV15,TGTGCCACCAGCAGAGTTTCGCAAGAGACCCAGTACTTC,CATSRVSQETQYF
TRBD2,once,16,TRBJ2-5,TRBV9,TGTGCCAGCAGCGTAGACGGTAGCGGGGGAATAGAGACCCAGTACTTC,CASSVDGSGGIETQYF
TRBD1,NA,15,TRBJ1-1,TRBV5-1,TGCGCCAGCAGCACGCGGGACAGCCCTAACACTGAAGCTTTCTTT,CASSTRDSPNTEAFF
TRBD1,NA,15,TRBJ1-6,TRBV3-1/TRBV3-2,TGTGCCAGCAGAACCGGGACAGCCTATAATTCACCCCTCCACTTT,CASRTGTAYNSPLHF
TRBD1,NA,15,TRBJ2-4,TRBV7-2,TGTGCCAGCAGCTCCCCCCGGACAGGTCGGCACATTCAGTACTTC,CASSSPRTGRHIQYF
TRBD2,NA,15,TRBJ2-7,TRBV6-5,TGTGCCAGCAGACTCGGACTAGCGGGAATCTACGAGCAGTACTTC,CASRLGLAGIYEQYF
NA,NA,16,TRBJ2-6,TRBV7-9,TGTGCCAGCAGCACTAACAGGGAATCTGGGGCCAACGTCCTGACTTTC,CASSTNRESGANVLTF
NA,NA,15,TRBJ1-3,TRBV18,TGTGCCAGCTCACCGCCGACAGTCTTTGGAAACACCATATATTTT,CASSPPTVFGNTIYF
NA,NA,14,TRBJ1-2,TRBV5-6,TGTGCCAGCAGCTTGGGACAGTCTAACTATGGCTACACCTTC,CASSLGQSNYGYTF
TRBD2,NA,18,TRBJ2-4,TRBV27,TGTGCCAGCAGTAGAGCCGGGACTAGCGGGCTAGCCAAAAACATTCAGTACTTC,CASSRAGTSGLAKNIQYF
NA,NA,12,TRBJ2-5,TRBV5-1,TGCGCCAGCAGCTTGGGTCAAGAGACCCAGTACTTC,CASSLGQETQYF
TRBD2,NA,16,TRBJ2-1,TRBV27,TGTGCCAGCAGTTTATCGGGCGGGGGCTCCTACAATGAGCAGTTCTTC,CASSLSGGGSYNEQFF
NA,NA,13,TRBJ1-4,TRBV4-3,TGCGCCAGCAGCCAAGAGGGGTCCCGTCGCCTGTTTTTT,CASSQEGSRRLFF
TRBD1,NA,15,TRBJ1-2,TRBV11-3,TGTGCCAGCAGCTTGGTGGGACAGGGACATTATGGCTACACCTTC,CASSLVGQGHYGYTF
TRBD1,once,15,TRBJ1-2,TRBV5-6,TGTGCCAGCAGCATTGGCGGGACAGGGGTGGGCGGCTACACCTTC,CASSIGGTGVGGYTF
TRBD1,once,13,TRBJ1-2,TRBV12-3/TRBV12-4,TGTGCCAGCAGTCTACAGGGGCGGAATGGCTACACCTTC,CASSLQGRNGYTF
TRBD1,NA,17,TRBJ1-6,TRBV6-1,TGTGCCAGCAGTGAAGGGCCGAGGGGCAGGGGGAATTCACCCCTCCACTTT,CASSEGPRGRGNSPLHF